What follows are 7 T cell receptor beta chains derived from one specimen sequenced in a study of blood T cell repertoires in COVID-19. Clones were sequenced by immunoSEQ multiplex PCR, and TCRdb holds only the in-frame ones, with some missing. The sample holds some 180,000 clones, roughly 84% seen once. Material for sequencing was PBMCs or T cells enriched from blood (not recorded which). The receptors stem from a woman aged 25-40 years who had been exposed to COVID-19.

The V and J genes are TRBV2 and TRBJ1-6, with 7 bases fitting TRBD1. J gave up 6 bases and V 6 bases, and 8 bases lay outside the gene matches. This CDR3 contains 15 residues. Per the germline V gene, CDR1 is SNHLY and CDR2 is FYNNEI. For the CDR3, the DNA is TGTGCCAGCAGGGGGGTGACAGGGAGTAATTCACCCCTCCACTTT. This codes for CASRGVTGSNSPLHF.

The chain employs TRBV15 and TRBJ1-5; D not certain. CDR3 length equals 13 residues. The germline V gene has CDR1 LNHNV and CDR2 YYDKDF (reference sequence). Trimming left V 0 bases short and J 7 bases short, with 7 bases between. The CDR3 is CATSRERQQPQHF. Here the CDR3 DNA reads TGTGCCACCAGCAGAGAAAGACAACAGCCCCAGCATTTT.

In its sample, this clone was seen once. The chain employs TRBV6-5 and TRBJ2-1; 10 nucleotides agree with TRBD1. J lost 15 bases, V lost 2 bases, and 4 bases had no gene match. The CDR3 spans 12 residues. Per germline, CDR1 MNHEY and CDR2 SVGAGI. CDR3 nucleotides: TGTGCCAGCAGTTACGATGGGACAGGGGTGTTCTTC. This codes for CASSYDGTGVFF.

The chain uses TRBV3-1 (or the pseudogene TRBV3-2) and TRBJ1-5; D possibly corresponds to TRBD1 (5 bases). Germline CDR1 LGHDT, CDR2 YNNKEL (reference sequence). The CDR3 length is 15 residues. V lost 2 bases to trimming and J lost 6 bases, with 14 bases between them. CDR3 residues: CASSQTGRAGQPQHF. The CDR3 DNA follows: TGTGCCAGCAGCCAAACAGGCAGGGCAGGTCAGCCCCAGCATTTT.

In this sample, this clone turned up a few times. The chain employs TRBV11-2 and TRBJ1-5; D perhaps matches TRBD1 (5 bases). Trimming left V 0 bases short and J 4 bases short, with 10 bases between. Germline V lookup: CDR1 SGHAT, CDR2 FQNNGV. The CDR3 contains 15 residues. The CDR3 loop reads CASSLDAGGNQPQHF. The CDR3 coding sequence is TGTGCCAGCAGCTTAGATGCCGGGGGGAATCAGCCCCAGCATTTT.

This rearrangement joins TRBV11-2 to TRBJ2-7; no definite D call. From germline, CDR1 is SGHAT and CDR2 FQNNGV. The CDR3 is 13 amino acids. Trimming stripped 5 bases from V and 4 bases from J, with 12 bases between. The DNA for the CDR3 is TGTGCCAGCAGCCCGGGTCCGGCGTACGAGCAGTACTTC. Translation: CASSPGPAYEQYF.

This clone was observed a single time. The rearrangement joins TRBV3-1 (or the pseudogene TRBV3-2) to TRBJ2-5, with TRBD2 matching 13 bases. J was trimmed by 0 bases and V by 3 bases; bases with no gene match: 10. This CDR3 region has 19 residues. In germline, CDR1 is LGHDT, CDR2 YNNKEL (reference sequence). The CDR3 bases are TGTGCCAGCAGCCATTCGACTAGCGGGGGGCCCTCGTACCAAGAGACCCAGTACTTC. This gives the protein CASSHSTSGGPSYQETQYF.